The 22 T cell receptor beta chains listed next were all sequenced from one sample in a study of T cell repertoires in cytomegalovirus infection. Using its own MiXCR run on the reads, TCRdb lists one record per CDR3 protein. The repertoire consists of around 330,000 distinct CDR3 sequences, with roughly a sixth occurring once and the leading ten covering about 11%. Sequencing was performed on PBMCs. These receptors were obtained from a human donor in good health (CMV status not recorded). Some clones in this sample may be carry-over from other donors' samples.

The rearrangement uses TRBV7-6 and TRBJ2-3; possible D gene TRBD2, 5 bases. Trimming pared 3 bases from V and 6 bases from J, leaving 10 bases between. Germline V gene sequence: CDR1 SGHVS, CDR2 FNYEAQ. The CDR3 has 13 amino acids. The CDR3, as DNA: TGTGCCAGCAGCTTTACGGGGAAGGATACGCAGTATTTT. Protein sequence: CASSFTGKDTQYF. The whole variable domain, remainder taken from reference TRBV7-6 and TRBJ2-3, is GAGVSQSPRYKVTKRGQDVALRCDPISGHVSLYWYRQALGQGPEFLTYFNYEAQQDKSGLPNDRFSAERPEGSISTLTIQRTEQRDSAMYRCASSFTGKDTQYFGPGTRLTVL.

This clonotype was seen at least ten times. The CDR3 protein is CASSMGQEWEPQHF. The DNA of the CDR3 is TGTGCCAGTAGTATGGGGCAGGAGTGGGAGCCCCAGCATTTT. The V gene is TRBV19, the J gene TRBJ1-5, with D perhaps TRBD1 (5 bases). V gave up 3 bases and J gave up 8 bases, with 14 bases separating them. There are 14 residues in the CDR3. Germline loops: CDR1 LNHDA, CDR2 SQIVND (reference sequence).

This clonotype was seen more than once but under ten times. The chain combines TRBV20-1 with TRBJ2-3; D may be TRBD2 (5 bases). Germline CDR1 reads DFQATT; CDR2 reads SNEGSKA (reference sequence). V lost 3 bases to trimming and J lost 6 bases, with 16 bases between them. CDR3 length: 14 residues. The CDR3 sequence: CSASRAEGPDTQYF. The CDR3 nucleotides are TGCAGTGCTAGCAGAGCGGAAGGGCCCGATACGCAGTATTTT.

CDR3 region: CASSVSLANTGELFF. The CDR3 DNA is TGTGCCAGCAGTGTATCACTGGCGAACACCGGGGAGCTGTTTTTT. The chain couples TRBV6-6 to TRBJ2-2; D unresolved. This CDR3 is built from 15 residues. In germline, CDR1 is MNHNY, CDR2 SVGAGI (reference sequence). The germline V and J ends were trimmed by 5 bases and 0 bases, with 10 bases remaining between them.

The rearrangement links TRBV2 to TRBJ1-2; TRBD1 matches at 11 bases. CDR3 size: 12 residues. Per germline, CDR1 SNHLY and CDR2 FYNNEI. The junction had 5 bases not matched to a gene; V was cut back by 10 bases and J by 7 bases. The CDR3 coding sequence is TGTGCCACAGGACAGGGGGCGCTTGGCTACACCTTC. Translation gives CATGQGALGYTF.

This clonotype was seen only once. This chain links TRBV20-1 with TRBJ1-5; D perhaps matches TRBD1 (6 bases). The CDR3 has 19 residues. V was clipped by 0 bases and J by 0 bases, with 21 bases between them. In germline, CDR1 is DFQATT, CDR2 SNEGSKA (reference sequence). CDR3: CSARDFPPGVSDSNQPQHF. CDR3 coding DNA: TGCAGTGCTAGAGATTTTCCGCCAGGGGTATCGGATAGCAATCAGCCCCAGCATTTT.

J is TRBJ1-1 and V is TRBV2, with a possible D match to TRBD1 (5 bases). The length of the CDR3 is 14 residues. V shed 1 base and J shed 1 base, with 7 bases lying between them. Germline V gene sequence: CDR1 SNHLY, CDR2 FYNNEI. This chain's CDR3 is CASSEGGRNTEAFF. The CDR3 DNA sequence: TGTGCCAGCAGTGAAGGGGGCAGGAACACTGAAGCTTTCTTT.

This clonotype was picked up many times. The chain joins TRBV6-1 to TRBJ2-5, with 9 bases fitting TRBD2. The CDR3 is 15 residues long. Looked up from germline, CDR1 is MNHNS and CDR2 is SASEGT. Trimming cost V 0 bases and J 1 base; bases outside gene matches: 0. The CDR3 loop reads CASSEAAGGQETQYF. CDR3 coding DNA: TGTGCCAGCAGTGAAGCAGCGGGGGGCCAAGAGACCCAGTACTTC.

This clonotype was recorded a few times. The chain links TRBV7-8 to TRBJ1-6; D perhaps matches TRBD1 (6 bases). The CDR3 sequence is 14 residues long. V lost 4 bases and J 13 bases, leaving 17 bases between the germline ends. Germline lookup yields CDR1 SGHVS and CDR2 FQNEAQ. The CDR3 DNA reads TGTGCCAGCAGCTCTAGGGGGAACGGGCTCCCCCTCCACTTT. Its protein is CASSSRGNGLPLHF.

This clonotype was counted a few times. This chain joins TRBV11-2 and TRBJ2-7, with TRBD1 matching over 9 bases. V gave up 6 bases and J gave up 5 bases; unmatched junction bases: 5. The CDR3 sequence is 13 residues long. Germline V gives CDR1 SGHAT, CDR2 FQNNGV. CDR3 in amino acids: CASRGQGFNEQYF. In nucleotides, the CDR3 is TGTGCCAGCAGAGGACAGGGGTTCAACGAGCAGTACTTC.

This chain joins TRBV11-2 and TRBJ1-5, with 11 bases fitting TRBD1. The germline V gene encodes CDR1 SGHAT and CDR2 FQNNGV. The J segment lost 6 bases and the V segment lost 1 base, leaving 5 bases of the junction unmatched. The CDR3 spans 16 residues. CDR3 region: CASSLGGQGAGQPQHF. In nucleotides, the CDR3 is TGTGCCAGCAGCTTAGGCGGACAGGGGGCGGGTCAGCCCCAGCATTTT.

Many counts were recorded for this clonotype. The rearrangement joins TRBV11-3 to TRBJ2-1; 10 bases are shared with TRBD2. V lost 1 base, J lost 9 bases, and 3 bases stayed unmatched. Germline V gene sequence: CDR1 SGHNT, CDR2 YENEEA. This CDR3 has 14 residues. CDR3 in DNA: TGTGCCAGCAGCTTAGTAGCGGGAGGAACTGAGCAGTTCTTC. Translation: CASSLVAGGTEQFF. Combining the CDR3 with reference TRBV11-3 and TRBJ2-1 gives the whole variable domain EAGVVQSPRYKIIEKKQPVAFWCNPISGHNTLYWYLQNLGQGPELLIRYENEEAVDDSQLPKDRFSAERLKGVDSTLKIQPAELGDSAVYLCASSLVAGGTEQFFGPGTRLTVL.

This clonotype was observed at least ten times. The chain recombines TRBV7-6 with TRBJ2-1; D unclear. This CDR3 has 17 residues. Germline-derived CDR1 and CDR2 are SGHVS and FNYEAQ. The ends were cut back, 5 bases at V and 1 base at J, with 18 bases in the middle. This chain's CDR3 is CASSEAPSRISYNEQFF. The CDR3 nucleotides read TGTGCCAGCAGCGAAGCCCCGTCCCGGATATCCTACAATGAGCAGTTCTTC.

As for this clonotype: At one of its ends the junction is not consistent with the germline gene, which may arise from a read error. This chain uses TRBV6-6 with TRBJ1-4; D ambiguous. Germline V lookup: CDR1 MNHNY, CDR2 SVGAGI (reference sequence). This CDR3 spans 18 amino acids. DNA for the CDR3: TGTGCCAGCAGTTACCAGGACGTCTTATCGGCAACTAATGAAAGACTGTTTTTT. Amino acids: CASSYQDVLSATNERLFF.

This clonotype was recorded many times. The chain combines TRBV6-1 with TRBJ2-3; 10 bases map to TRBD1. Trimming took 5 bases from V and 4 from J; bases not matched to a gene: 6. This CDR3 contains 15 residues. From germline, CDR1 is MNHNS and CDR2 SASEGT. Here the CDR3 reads CASSFWTGGADTQYF. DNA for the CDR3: TGTGCCAGCAGTTTTTGGACAGGGGGAGCAGATACGCAGTATTTT.

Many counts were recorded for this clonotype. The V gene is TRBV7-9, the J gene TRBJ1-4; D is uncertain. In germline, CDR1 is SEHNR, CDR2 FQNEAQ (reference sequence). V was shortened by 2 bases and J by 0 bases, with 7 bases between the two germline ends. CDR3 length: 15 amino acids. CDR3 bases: TGTGCCAGCAGCTTATTAGAAGCAACTAATGAAAAACTGTTTTTT. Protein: CASSLLEATNEKLFF.

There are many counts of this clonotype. As DNA, the CDR3 is TGTGCCAGCAGCTTAGTCGGGGGTGGCGGACCCGCTAACTATGGCTACACCTTC. Translated, it gives CASSLVGGGGPANYGYTF. The rearrangement links TRBV7-2 to TRBJ1-2, with a possible D match to TRBD1 (5 bases). The CDR3 totals 18 residues. The germline V gene has CDR1 SGHTA and CDR2 FQGNSA. Trimming shortened V by 1 base and J by 0 bases, and 18 bases separated the two germline ends.

In DNA, the CDR3 is TGTGCCAGCAGTTCCCCGAGGGGGGCCTTGAACACCGGGGAGCTGTTTTTT. Amino acids: CASSSPRGALNTGELFF. The chain recombines TRBV6-5 with TRBJ2-2, with D perhaps given as TRBD1 or TRBD2 (6 bases each). Per germline, CDR1 MNHEY and CDR2 SVGAGI. The germline V and J ends were trimmed by 4 bases and 1 base, with 16 bases remaining between them. This CDR3 has 17 residues.

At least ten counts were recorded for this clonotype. The CDR3 reads CASITGEANTGELFF. CDR3 DNA sequence: TGTGCCAGCATCACGGGGGAGGCCAACACCGGGGAGCTGTTTTTT. The chain carries TRBV28 and TRBJ2-2; perhaps TRBD2 as D (6 bases). The CDR3 spans 15 residues. CDR1 and CDR2 from the germline V gene are MDHEN and SYDVKM. V gave up 7 bases and J gave up 2 bases, with 14 bases separating them.

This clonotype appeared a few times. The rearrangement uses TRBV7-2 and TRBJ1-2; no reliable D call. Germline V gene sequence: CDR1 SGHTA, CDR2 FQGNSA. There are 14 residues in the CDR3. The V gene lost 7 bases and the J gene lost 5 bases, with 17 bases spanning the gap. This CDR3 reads CASNLKEGLYGYTF. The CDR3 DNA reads TGTGCCAGCAACTTGAAAGAGGGCCTATATGGCTACACCTTC.

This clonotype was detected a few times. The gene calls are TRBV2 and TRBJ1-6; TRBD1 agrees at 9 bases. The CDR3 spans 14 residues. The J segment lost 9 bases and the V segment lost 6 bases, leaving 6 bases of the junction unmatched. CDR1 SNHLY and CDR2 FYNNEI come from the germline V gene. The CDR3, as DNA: TGTGCCAGCAGACAGGGGGCATGGGGTTCACCCCTCCACTTT. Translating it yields CASRQGAWGSPLHF.

DNA for the CDR3: TGCGCCAGCAGCCAAGGATCAGGGAGGACTAATGAAAAACTGTTTTTT. This gives the protein CASSQGSGRTNEKLFF. The V and J genes are TRBV4-1 and TRBJ1-4, with D perhaps matching TRBD1 (5 bases). CDR3 size: 16 residues. Per the germline V gene, CDR1 is MGHRA and CDR2 is YSYEKL. Trimming left V 1 base short and J 2 bases short, with 11 bases between.